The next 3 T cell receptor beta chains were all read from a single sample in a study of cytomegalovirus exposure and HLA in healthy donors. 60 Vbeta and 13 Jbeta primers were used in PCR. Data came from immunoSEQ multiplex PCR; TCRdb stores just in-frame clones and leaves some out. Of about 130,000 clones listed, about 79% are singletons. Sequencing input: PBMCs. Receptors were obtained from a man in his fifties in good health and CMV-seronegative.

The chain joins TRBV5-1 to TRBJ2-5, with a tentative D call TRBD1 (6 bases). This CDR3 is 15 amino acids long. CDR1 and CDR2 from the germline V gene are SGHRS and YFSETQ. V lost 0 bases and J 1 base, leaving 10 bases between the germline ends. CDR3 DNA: TGCGCCAGCAGCTTGGTCGGACAGTTCCAAGAGACCCAGTACTTC. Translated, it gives CASSLVGQFQETQYF. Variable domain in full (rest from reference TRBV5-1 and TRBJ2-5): KAGVTQTPRYLIKTRGQQVTLSCSPISGHRSVSWYQQTPGQGLQFLFEYFSETQRNKGNFPGRFSGRQFSNSRSEMNVSTLELGDSALYLCASSLVGQFQETQYFGPGTRLLVL.

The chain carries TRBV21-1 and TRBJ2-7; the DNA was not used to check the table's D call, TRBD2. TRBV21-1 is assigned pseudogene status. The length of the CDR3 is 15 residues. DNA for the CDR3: TGTGCCAGCAGCAAAGCGGGAGGGGACTCCTACGAGCAGTACTTC. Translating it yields CASSKAGGDSYEQYF.

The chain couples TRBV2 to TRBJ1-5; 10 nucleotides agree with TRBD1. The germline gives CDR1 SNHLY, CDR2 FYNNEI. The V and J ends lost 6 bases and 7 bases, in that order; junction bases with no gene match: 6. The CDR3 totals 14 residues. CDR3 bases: TGTGCCAGCAGAGCCGGGACAGGGGAACAGCCCCAGCATTTT. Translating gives CASRAGTGEQPQHF.